This TCR beta chain comes out of a study of response to subunit inactivated influenza vaccine. Study-wide results and limits: Authors suggested few new T cells are recruited by each seasonal influenza vaccination.

TCRdb itself ran the RT-PCR reads through MiXCR, one entry per CDR3 protein. This sample carries about 780,000 distinct CDR3 sequences, 18% of them seen once, and the ten largest clones take 11%. The CDR3 length is 15 residues. The germline V gene has CDR1 SGHTA and CDR2 FQGNSA. Trimming took off 2 bases at V and 4 bases at J, with 12 bases between the two ends. Worth noting for this clonotype: The antigen remains undetermined.

The origin of this receptor is a man aged 50-59 years who received an inactivated influenza vaccine. J is TRBJ1-3 and V is TRBV7-2; the D gene is possibly TRBD1 (5 bases). The sample in question was PBMCs from blood, obtained 4 to 6 days after vaccination. The CDR3 loop reads CASSLSSGSGNTIYF. The CDR3 DNA sequence: TGTGCCAGCAGCTTAAGTTCAGGGTCCGGAAACACCATATATTTT.